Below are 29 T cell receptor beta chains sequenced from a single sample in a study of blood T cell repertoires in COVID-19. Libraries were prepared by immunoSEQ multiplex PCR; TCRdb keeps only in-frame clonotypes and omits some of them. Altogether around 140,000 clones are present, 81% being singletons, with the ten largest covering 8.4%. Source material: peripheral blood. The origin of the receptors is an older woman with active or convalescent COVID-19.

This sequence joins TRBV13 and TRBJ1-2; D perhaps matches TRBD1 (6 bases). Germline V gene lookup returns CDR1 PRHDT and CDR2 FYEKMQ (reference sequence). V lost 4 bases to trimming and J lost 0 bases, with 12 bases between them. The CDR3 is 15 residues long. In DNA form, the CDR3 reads TGTGCCAGCAGCTCTCGACAGGTTCCTAACTATGGCTACACCTTC. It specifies CASSSRQVPNYGYTF.

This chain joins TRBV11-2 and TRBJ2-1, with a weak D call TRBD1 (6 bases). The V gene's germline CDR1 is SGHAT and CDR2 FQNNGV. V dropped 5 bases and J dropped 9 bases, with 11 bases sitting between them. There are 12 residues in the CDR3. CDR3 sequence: CASSGTRFEQFF. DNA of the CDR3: TGTGCCAGCAGCGGGACACGCTTTGAGCAGTTCTTC. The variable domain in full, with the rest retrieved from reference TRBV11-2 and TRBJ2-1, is EAGVAQSPRYKIIEKRQSVAFWCNPISGHATLYWYQQILGQGPKLLIQFQNNGVVDDSQLPKDRFSAERLKGVDSTLKIQPAKLEDSAVYLCASSGTRFEQFFGPGTRLTVL.

CDR3 region: CASSQNTYPGELFF. The CDR3 coding sequence is TGTGCCAGCAGCCAAAACACGTACCCCGGGGAGCTGTTTTTT. The J gene is TRBJ2-2, the V gene TRBV3-1 (or the pseudogene TRBV3-2), with no clear D. Germline CDR1 LGHDT, CDR2 YNNKEL (reference sequence). The CDR3 length is 14 residues. Trimming took 2 bases from V and 6 from J, leaving 10 bases between them.

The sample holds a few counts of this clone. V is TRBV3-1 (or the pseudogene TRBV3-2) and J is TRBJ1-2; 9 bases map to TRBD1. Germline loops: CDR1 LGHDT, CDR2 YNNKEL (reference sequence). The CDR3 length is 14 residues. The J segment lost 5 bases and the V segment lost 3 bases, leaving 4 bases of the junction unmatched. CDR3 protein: CASSHWTGEYGYTF. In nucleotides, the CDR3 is TGTGCCAGCAGCCACTGGACAGGGGAATATGGCTACACCTTC.

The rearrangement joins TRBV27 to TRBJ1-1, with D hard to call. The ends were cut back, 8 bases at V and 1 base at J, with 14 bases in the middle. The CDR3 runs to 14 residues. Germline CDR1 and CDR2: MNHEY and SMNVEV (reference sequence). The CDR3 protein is CASGRSGSNTEAFF. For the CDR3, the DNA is TGTGCCAGCGGGCGTTCGGGGTCGAACACTGAAGCTTTCTTT.

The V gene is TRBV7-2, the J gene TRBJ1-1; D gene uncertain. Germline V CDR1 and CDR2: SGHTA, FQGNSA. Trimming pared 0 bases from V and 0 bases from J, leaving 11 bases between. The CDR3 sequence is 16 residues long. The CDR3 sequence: CASSLAGGRLNTEAFF. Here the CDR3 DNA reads TGTGCCAGCAGCTTAGCCGGAGGCAGATTGAACACTGAAGCTTTCTTT.

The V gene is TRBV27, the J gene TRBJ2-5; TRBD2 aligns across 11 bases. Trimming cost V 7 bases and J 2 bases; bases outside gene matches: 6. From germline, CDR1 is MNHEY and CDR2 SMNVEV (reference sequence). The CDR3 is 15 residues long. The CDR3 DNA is TGTGCCAGCAATATAGCGGGGGGGTTACAAGAGACCCAGTACTTC. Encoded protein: CASNIAGGLQETQYF.

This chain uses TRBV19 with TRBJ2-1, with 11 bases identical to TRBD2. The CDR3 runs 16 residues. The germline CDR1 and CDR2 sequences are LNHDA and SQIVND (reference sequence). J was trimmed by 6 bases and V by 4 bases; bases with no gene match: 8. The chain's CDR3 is CASSREPSGGSNEQFF. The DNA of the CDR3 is TGTGCCAGTAGTAGAGAGCCTAGCGGGGGGTCCAATGAGCAGTTCTTC.

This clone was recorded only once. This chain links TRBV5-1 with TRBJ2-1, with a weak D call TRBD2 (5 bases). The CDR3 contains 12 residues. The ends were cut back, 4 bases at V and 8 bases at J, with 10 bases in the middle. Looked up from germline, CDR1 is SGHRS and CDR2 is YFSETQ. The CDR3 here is CASSLSVHEQFF. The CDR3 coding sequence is TGCGCCAGCAGCCTTAGCGTCCATGAGCAGTTCTTC. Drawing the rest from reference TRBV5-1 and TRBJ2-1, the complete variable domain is KAGVTQTPRYLIKTRGQQVTLSCSPISGHRSVSWYQQTPGQGLQFLFEYFSETQRNKGNFPGRFSGRQFSNSRSEMNVSTLELGDSALYLCASSLSVHEQFFGPGTRLTVL.

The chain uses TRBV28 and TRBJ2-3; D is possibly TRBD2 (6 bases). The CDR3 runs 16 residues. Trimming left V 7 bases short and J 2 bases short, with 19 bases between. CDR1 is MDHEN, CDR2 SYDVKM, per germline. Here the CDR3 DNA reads TGTGCCAGCAAGGGCCTTGGGGGGATCCACACAGATACGCAGTATTTT. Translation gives CASKGLGGIHTDTQYF.

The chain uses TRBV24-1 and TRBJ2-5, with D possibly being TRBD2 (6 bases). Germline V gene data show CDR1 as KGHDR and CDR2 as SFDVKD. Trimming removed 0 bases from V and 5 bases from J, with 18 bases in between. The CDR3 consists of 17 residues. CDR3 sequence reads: CATSDLQMPAGRETQYF. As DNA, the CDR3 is TGTGCCACCAGTGATTTGCAAATGCCGGCGGGGAGGGAGACCCAGTACTTC.

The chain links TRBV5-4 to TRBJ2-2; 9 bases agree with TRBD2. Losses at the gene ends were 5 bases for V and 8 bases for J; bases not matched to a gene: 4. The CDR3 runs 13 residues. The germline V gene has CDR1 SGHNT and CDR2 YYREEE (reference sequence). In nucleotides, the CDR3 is TGTGCCAGCAGACGTCTAGCGGGGGGGGAGCTGTTTTTT. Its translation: CASRRLAGGELFF.

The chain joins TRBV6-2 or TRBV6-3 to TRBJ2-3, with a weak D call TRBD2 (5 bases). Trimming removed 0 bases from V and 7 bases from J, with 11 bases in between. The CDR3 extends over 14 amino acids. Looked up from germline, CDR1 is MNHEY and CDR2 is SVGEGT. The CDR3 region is CASSYSPEGYTQYF. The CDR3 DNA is TGTGCCAGCAGTTACTCCCCCGAGGGATATACGCAGTATTTT.

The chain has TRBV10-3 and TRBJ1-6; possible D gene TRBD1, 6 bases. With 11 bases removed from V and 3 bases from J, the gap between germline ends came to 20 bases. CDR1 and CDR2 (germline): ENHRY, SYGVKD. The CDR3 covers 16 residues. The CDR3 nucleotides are TGTGCCGCCTCTCCGGACAGACTTGACTATAATTCACCCCTCCACTTT. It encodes CAASPDRLDYNSPLHF.

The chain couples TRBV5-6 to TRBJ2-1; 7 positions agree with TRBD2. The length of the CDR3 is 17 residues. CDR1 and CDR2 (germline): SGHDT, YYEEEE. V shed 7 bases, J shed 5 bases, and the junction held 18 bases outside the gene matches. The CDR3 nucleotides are TGTGCCAGCGTGAGGGGTGGACTAGGGCTAGCCGACAATGAGCAGTTCTTC. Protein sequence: CASVRGGLGLADNEQFF. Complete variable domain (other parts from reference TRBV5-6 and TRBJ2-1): DAGVTQSPTHLIKTRGQQVTLRCSPKSGHDTVSWYQQALGQGPQFIFQYYEEEERQRGNFPDRFSGHQFPNYSSELNVNALLLGDSALYLCASVRGGLGLADNEQFFGPGTRLTVL.

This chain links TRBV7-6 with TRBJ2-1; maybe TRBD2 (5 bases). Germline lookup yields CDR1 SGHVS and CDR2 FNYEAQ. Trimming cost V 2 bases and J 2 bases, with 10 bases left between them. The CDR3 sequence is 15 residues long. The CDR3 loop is CASSLPRTAYNEQFF. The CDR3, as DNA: TGTGCCAGCAGCTTACCCCGGACTGCCTACAATGAGCAGTTCTTC.

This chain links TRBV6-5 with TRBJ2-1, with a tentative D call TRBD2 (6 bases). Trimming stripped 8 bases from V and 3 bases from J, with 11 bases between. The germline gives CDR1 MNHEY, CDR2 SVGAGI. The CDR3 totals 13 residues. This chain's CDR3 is CASGGTDYNEQFF. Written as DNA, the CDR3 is TGTGCCAGCGGGGGGACCGACTACAATGAGCAGTTCTTC.

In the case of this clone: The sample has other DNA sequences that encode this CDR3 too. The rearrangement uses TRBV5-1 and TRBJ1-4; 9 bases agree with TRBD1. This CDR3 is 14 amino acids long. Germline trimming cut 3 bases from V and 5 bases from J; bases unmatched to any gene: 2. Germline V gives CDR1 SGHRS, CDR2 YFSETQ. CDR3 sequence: CASSSGTGNEKLFF. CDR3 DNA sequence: TGCGCCAGCAGCTCCGGGACAGGGAATGAAAAACTGTTTTTT.

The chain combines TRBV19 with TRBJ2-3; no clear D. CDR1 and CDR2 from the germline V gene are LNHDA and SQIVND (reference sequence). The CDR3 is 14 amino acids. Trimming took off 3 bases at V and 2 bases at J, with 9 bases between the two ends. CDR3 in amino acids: CASSIFTNTDTQYF. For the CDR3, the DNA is TGTGCCAGTAGTATTTTCACAAACACAGATACGCAGTATTTT.

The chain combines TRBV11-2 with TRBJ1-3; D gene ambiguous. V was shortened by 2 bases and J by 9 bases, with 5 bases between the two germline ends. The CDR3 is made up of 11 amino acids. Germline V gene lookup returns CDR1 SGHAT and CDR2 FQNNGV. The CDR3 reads CASSLSGTIYF. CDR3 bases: TGTGCCAGCAGCTTAAGCGGCACCATATATTTT.

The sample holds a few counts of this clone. CDR3 nucleotides: TGTGCCAGCACCGGCGGGACAGGGACAAATCAGCCCCAGCATTTT. Protein: CASTGGTGTNQPQHF. The rearrangement links TRBV6-5 to TRBJ1-5, with TRBD1 identical over 9 bases. The germline V gene has CDR1 MNHEY and CDR2 SVGAGI. This CDR3 comprises 15 residues. V lost 7 bases and J lost 4; bases outside the gene matches: 8.

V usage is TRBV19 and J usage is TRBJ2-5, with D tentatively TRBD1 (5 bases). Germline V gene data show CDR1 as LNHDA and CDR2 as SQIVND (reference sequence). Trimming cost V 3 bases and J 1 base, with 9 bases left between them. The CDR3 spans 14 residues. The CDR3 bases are TGTGCCAGTAGTATGGGGCAGGGCCAAGAGACCCAGTACTTC. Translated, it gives CASSMGQGQETQYF. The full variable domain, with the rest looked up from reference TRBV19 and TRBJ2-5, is DGGITQSPKYLFRKEGQNVTLSCEQNLNHDAMYWYRQDPGQGLRLIYYSQIVNDFQKGDIAEGYSVSREKKESFPLTVTSAQKNPTAFYLCASSMGQGQETQYFGPGTRLLVL.

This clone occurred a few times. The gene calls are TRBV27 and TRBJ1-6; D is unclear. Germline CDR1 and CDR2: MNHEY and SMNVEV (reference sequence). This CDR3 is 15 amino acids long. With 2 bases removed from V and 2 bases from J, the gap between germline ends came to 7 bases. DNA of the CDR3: TGTGCCAGCAGTTTAGGCACCCCCTATAATTCACCCCTCCACTTT. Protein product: CASSLGTPYNSPLHF.

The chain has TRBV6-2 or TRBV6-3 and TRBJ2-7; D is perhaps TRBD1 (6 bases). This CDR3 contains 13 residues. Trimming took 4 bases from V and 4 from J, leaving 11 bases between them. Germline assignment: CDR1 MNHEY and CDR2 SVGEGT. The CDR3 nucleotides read TGTGCCAGCAGTTTGTGGCAGGGGTACGAGCAGTACGTC. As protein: CASSLWQGYEQYV.

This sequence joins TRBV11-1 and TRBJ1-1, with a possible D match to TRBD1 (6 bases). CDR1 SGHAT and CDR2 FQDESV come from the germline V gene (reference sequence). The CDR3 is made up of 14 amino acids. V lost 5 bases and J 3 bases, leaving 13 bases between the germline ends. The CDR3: CASSATQGYTEAFF. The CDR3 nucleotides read TGTGCCAGCAGCGCTACTCAGGGGTACACTGAAGCTTTCTTT.

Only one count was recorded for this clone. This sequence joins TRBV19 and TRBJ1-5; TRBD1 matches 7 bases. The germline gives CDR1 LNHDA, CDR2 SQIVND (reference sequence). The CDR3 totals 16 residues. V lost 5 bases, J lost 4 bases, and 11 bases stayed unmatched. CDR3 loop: CASSSGQVAVNQPQHF. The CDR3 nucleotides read TGTGCCAGTAGTTCTGGACAGGTGGCTGTAAATCAGCCCCAGCATTTT.

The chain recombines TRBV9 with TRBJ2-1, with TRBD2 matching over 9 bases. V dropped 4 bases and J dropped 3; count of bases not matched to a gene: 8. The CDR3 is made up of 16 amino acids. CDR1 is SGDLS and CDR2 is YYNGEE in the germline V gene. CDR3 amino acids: CASSPQSGGIYNEQFF. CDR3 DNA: TGTGCCAGCAGCCCCCAAAGCGGGGGGATCTACAATGAGCAGTTCTTC.

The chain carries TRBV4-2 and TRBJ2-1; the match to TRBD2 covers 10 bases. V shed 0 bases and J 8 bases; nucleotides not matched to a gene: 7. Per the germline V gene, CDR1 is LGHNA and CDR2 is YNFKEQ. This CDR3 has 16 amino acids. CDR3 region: CASSQDPGTSVHEQFF. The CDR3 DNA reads TGTGCCAGCAGCCAAGACCCCGGGACTAGCGTTCATGAGCAGTTCTTC.

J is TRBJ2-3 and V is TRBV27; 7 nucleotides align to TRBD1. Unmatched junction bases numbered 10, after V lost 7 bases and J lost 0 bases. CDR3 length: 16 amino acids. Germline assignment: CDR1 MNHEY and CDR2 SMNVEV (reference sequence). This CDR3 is CASTPLDRPSTDTQYF. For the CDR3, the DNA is TGTGCCAGCACCCCTTTGGACAGGCCTAGCACAGATACGCAGTATTTT.